This T cell receptor beta chain was obtained from a study of cytomegalovirus exposure and HLA in healthy donors. About the research overall: From HLA-typed donors, an early data release held tens of millions of unique TCRs. General study results and limits: A later analysis found most CMV-associated TCR beta chains apparently HLA-restricted. Another analysis was done later, and it associated more than 15,000 TCR beta sequences with HLA alleles at 0.05 false discovery rate.

With 60 Vbeta and 13 Jbeta primers, the PCR was carried out. Methods used by the authors: An analysis that came later counted roughly 87 million unique TCR beta chains, around 12 million shared. Sequencing was performed with immunoSEQ multiplex PCR; in TCRdb, only in-frame clones are kept and a portion is missing. The V and J calls and the clone size are those of that table, but D and trimming were determined from the DNA. This table holds about 200,000 clones, 70% to 80% found once. Per germline, CDR1 SNHLY and CDR2 FYNNEI. The V and J ends lost 5 bases and 6 bases respectively, with 11 bases between them. The CDR3 runs 13 residues. As regards this clone: As yet, its antigen is unknown.

This receptor was obtained from a male donor in good health and CMV-seropositive. Material: PBMCs. The rearrangement joins TRBV2 to TRBJ2-1, with D perhaps matching TRBD1 (6 bases). The CDR3 spells CASSRQGLNEQFF. CDR3 in DNA: TGTGCCAGCAGTCGTCAGGGGCTCAATGAGCAGTTCTTC. Full variable domain (rest looked up from reference TRBV2 and TRBJ2-1): EPEVTQTPSHQVTQMGQEVILRCVPISNHLYFYWYRQILGQKVEFLVSFYNNEISEKSEIFDDQFSVERPDGSNFTLKIRSTKLEDSAMYFCASSRQGLNEQFFGPGTRLTVL.